This T cell receptor beta chain comes out of a study of cytomegalovirus exposure and HLA in healthy donors. Primers included in the PCR were 60 Vbeta and 13 Jbeta primers. Clones were read by immunoSEQ multiplex PCR, and TCRdb kept only the in-frame ones, dropping some. This sample yields 110,000 or so clones, of which about 80% are seen a single time; about 5% belongs to the top ten. V was shortened by 1 base and J by 8 bases, with 16 bases between the two germline ends. In germline, CDR1 is SGHDN, CDR2 FVKESK. The CDR3 has 15 residues. The sequence derives from a woman aged 30 to 39 in good health and CMV-seropositive. This chain joins TRBV14 and TRBJ2-3; D is unclear. Sequences were obtained from PBMCs. Here the CDR3 reads CASSQGARSSSTQYF. CDR3 coding DNA: TGTGCCAGCAGCCAAGGGGCCCGCTCATCGAGTACGCAGTATTTT.